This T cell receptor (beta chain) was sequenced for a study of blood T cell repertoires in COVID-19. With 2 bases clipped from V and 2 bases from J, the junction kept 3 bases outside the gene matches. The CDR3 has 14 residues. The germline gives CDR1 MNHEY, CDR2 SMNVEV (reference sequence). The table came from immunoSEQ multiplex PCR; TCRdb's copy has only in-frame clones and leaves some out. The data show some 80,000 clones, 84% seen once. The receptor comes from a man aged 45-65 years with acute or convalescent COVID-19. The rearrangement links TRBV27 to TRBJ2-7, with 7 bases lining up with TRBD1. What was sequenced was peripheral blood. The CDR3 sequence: CASSLPGTAYEQYF. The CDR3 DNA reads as TGTGCCAGCAGTTTACCCGGGACAGCCTACGAGCAGTACTTC.